One sample yielded the 18 T cell receptor beta chains listed below, sequenced in a study of OX40 agonist ivuxolimab in advanced cancers. Repertoires were generated with immunoSEQ multiplex PCR, while TCRdb's copy carries only in-frame clones and drops some. Seen here are 50,000 to 70,000 clones, over 85% observed once, and the top ten hold approximately 18%. This material consisted of CD4+ or CD8+ T cells sorted from blood, taken in a trial of the OX40 agonist ivuxolimab. The receptor set was obtained from an adult with an advanced solid tumor such as melanoma, head and neck, liver or kidney cancer.

The chain uses TRBV28 and TRBJ2-2, with D possibly matching TRBD2 (6 bases). The ends were cut back, 3 bases at V and 6 bases at J, with 17 bases in the middle. This CDR3 is 16 amino acids long. The germline V gene encodes CDR1 MDHEN and CDR2 SYDVKM. The CDR3 nucleotides read TGTGCCAGCAGTTTCAATCCGGGAGTGGGAGCCGGGGAGCTGTTTTTT. Amino acids: CASSFNPGVGAGELFF.

CDR3 sequence (DNA): TGTGCCAGCACCGGGGACAACTATGGCTACACCTTC. Its translation is CASTGDNYGYTF. The J gene is TRBJ1-2, the V gene TRBV5-6, with a possible D match to TRBD1 (5 bases). The CDR3 runs to 12 residues. Germline V gene lookup returns CDR1 SGHDT and CDR2 YYEEEE. V was shortened by 6 bases and J by 2 bases, with 8 bases between the two germline ends.

This clone has only one observation. This chain connects TRBV7-2 to TRBJ2-3, with 8 bases matching TRBD2. CDR3 length equals 17 residues. The junction had 15 bases not matched to a gene; V was cut back by 8 bases and J by 2 bases. CDR1 is SGHTA, CDR2 FQGNSA, per germline. The CDR3 bases are TGTGCCAGCTCCAACAACGAGGGCGGGAGGCCCACAGATACGCAGTATTTT. Protein sequence: CASSNNEGGRPTDTQYF.

V usage is TRBV7-3 and J usage is TRBJ2-1; 9 bases align to TRBD2. The CDR3 covers 18 residues. Unmatched junction bases numbered 10, after V lost 1 base and J lost 3 bases. Germline CDR1 reads SGHTA; CDR2 reads FQGTGA. Here the CDR3 DNA reads TGTGCCAGCAGCTTAAATCAGCGGGAGGCCCTAATCTACAATGAGCAGTTCTTC. Translation: CASSLNQREALIYNEQFF.

The chain joins TRBV5-1 to TRBJ2-5; D gene unclear. Trimming removed 0 bases at V and 4 bases at J, with 13 bases between. The CDR3 extends over 15 amino acids. Germline CDR1 reads SGHRS; CDR2 reads YFSETQ. CDR3 residues: CASSLDPSVAETQYF. The CDR3 DNA follows: TGCGCCAGCAGCTTGGACCCCAGTGTGGCAGAGACCCAGTACTTC.

This chain links TRBV19 with TRBJ2-2; the match to TRBD2 covers 8 bases. The J segment lost 6 bases and the V segment lost 1 base, leaving 7 bases of the junction unmatched. CDR1 LNHDA and CDR2 SQIVND come from the germline V gene (reference sequence). The CDR3 is made up of 16 amino acids. The CDR3 sequence is CASSIASSGPAGELFF. In nucleotides, the CDR3 is TGTGCCAGTAGTATAGCTTCTAGCGGGCCCGCCGGGGAGCTGTTTTTT.

This clone has just one count. The rearrangement links TRBV5-3 to TRBJ1-5, with no clear D. TRBV5-3 is an ORF for which the function is uncertain. This CDR3 contains 14 residues. V lost 1 base, J lost 3 bases, and 8 bases lay in between. CDR3 amino acids: CARSLRDPNQPQHF. CDR3 nucleotide sequence: TGTGCCAGAAGCTTGAGAGATCCCAATCAGCCCCAGCATTTT.

The rearrangement joins TRBV9 to TRBJ2-1; a possible D gene is TRBD1 (6 bases). The germline V gene encodes CDR1 SGDLS and CDR2 YYNGEE. The V and J ends lost 2 bases and 7 bases respectively, with 25 bases between them. The CDR3 is 18 amino acids. The CDR3 region is CASSVGTMAETGYNEQFF. The CDR3 DNA reads TGTGCCAGCAGCGTCGGGACAATGGCCGAGACGGGGTATAATGAGCAGTTCTTC.

The chain is built from TRBV5-8 and TRBJ2-1, with 9 bases lining up with TRBD2. J was trimmed by 6 bases and V by 0 bases; bases with no gene match: 10. The CDR3 length is 17 residues. Germline V gene sequence: CDR1 SGHTS, CDR2 YDEGEE. CDR3 DNA sequence: TGTGCCAGCAGCTTGGATGGTTCGCTAGCGGGATTCAATGAGCAGTTCTTC. It specifies CASSLDGSLAGFNEQFF.

This chain links TRBV6-5 with TRBJ2-7, with a tentative D call TRBD2 (6 bases). Germline V gene data show CDR1 as MNHEY and CDR2 as SVGAGI. This CDR3 has 13 residues. V gave up 4 bases and J gave up 3 bases, with 10 bases separating them. For the CDR3, the DNA is TGTGCCAGCAGTTGGGGCGGGGACTACGAGCAGTACTTC. Protein sequence: CASSWGGDYEQYF.

The V and J genes are TRBV7-6 and TRBJ2-5, with 7 bases identical to TRBD1. The CDR3 spans 15 residues. CDR1 SGHVS and CDR2 FNYEAQ come from the germline V gene. Trimming removed 5 bases from V and 1 base from J; junction bases left unmatched: 7. The CDR3 DNA sequence: TGTGCCAGCAGCCCCCGGACAGGAAGCCAAGAGACCCAGTACTTC. Translation: CASSPRTGSQETQYF.

The chain uses TRBV30 and TRBJ1-1; TRBD1 might be the D (6 bases). Deletions cut 5 bases from V and 5 bases from J, with 15 bases between. This CDR3 comprises 13 residues. The germline V gene encodes CDR1 GTSNPN and CDR2 SVGIG (reference sequence). CDR3 DNA sequence: TGTGCCTGGGGTGCCGGGGGCGGAACTGAAGCTTTCTTT. It encodes CAWGAGGGTEAFF.

The chain is built from TRBV28 and TRBJ2-3, with 8 bases fitting TRBD2. The CDR3 spans 15 residues. Losses at the gene ends were 6 bases for V and 2 bases for J; bases not matched to a gene: 7. Germline V gene sequence: CDR1 MDHEN, CDR2 SYDVKM. CDR3 nucleotide sequence: TGTGCCAGCAGCCTACTAGCGGAACACACAGATACGCAGTATTTT. Its translation is CASSLLAEHTDTQYF.

This clone has only one observation. The V call is TRBV9, the J call TRBJ2-3; D possibly corresponds to TRBD2 (5 bases). V lost 0 bases and J lost 0, with 5 bases in between. Germline V CDR1 and CDR2: SGDLS, YYNGEE. The length of the CDR3 is 14 residues. The CDR3 region has the DNA TGTGCCAGCAGCGTAGCGGGGAGCACAGATACGCAGTATTTT. This encodes CASSVAGSTDTQYF.

The CDR3 sequence: CASSPASDRSGDTQYF. CDR3 nucleotide sequence: TGTGCCAGCAGCCCAGCTTCAGACCGGTCAGGAGATACGCAGTATTTT. The rearrangement joins TRBV7-9 to TRBJ2-3; D gene unclear. Per germline, CDR1 SEHNR and CDR2 FQNEAQ (reference sequence). The CDR3 runs 16 residues. V lost 5 bases and J 5 bases, leaving 20 bases between the germline ends.

The chain is built from TRBV5-6 and TRBJ1-1, with TRBD1 matching over 7 bases. J gave up 3 bases and V 0 bases, and 8 bases lay outside the gene matches. Germline CDR1 and CDR2: SGHDT and YYEEEE. The CDR3 contains 16 residues. The DNA for the CDR3 is TGTGCCAGCAGCTTGGCCCCTACAGGGGAGGACACTGAAGCTTTCTTT. It yields the protein CASSLAPTGEDTEAFF.

The chain combines TRBV4-1 with TRBJ2-7; 8 bases agree with TRBD2. Looked up from germline, CDR1 is MGHRA and CDR2 is YSYEKL. The CDR3 extends over 14 amino acids. V shed 1 base and J 3 bases; nucleotides not matched to a gene: 2. In DNA form, the CDR3 reads TGCGCCAGCAGCCAAGGACTAGCGCTCTACGAGCAGTACTTC. Translated, it gives CASSQGLALYEQYF.

The chain combines TRBV7-7 with TRBJ2-7; a possible D gene is TRBD1 (6 bases). There are 14 residues in the CDR3. CDR1 and CDR2 (germline): SSHAT, FNYEAQ (reference sequence). Trimming took 3 bases from V and 0 from J, leaving 9 bases between them. The CDR3 is CASSLDSNSYEQYF. CDR3 nucleotides: TGTGCCAGCAGCTTGGACAGTAACTCCTACGAGCAGTACTTC.